The next 18 T cell receptor beta chains were all read from a single sample in a study of T cells in Graves' hyperthyroidism and ophthalmopathy. TCR beta CDR3 regions were amplified from RNA transcripts. First-round RT-PCR of the TCR CDR3 relied on the HTBI primer set. One entry per CDR3 protein, called by TCRdb with MiXCR from the multiplex PCR reads. The data show about 700,000 distinct CDR3 sequences, 11% to 15% seen once. The sequenced sample consisted of blood. The receptors originated from a woman younger than 30 with Graves' hyperthyroidism.

This clonotype was detected ten times or more. J is TRBJ1-6 and V is TRBV6-1; weak D call: TRBD1 (5 bases). The length of the CDR3 is 15 residues. Trimming cost V 1 base and J 7 bases, with 11 bases left between them. Germline values: CDR1 MNHNS, CDR2 SASEGT. The CDR3, as DNA: TGTGCCAGCAGTGAAGTCGGGGCACTCAATTCACCCCTCCACTTT. Encoded protein: CASSEVGALNSPLHF.

CDR3 amino acids: CASSLLYRGARNQPQHF. CDR3 DNA sequence: TGTGCCAGCAGTTTATTATATCGGGGGGCTCGGAATCAGCCCCAGCATTTT. The chain uses TRBV28 and TRBJ1-5; D possibly corresponds to TRBD1 (6 bases). This CDR3 is built from 17 residues. Germline V CDR1 and CDR2: MDHEN, SYDVKM. The V end was cut by 1 base, the J end by 4 bases, with 17 bases between.

This clonotype was seen at least ten times. The DNA is left out, because the CDR3 cannot be placed on it with certainty; the CDR3 is given as TCRdb lists it. The rearrangement links TRBV12-3 or TRBV12-4 to TRBJ2-7; the table's TRBD2 call for D was not verified on the DNA. Including both end residues, the CDR3 is 13 amino acids long. CDR3 in amino acids: CASSTSGRYEQYF.

This clonotype has a handful of counts. This chain links TRBV6-6 with TRBJ2-7; D might be TRBD2 (6 bases). Germline lookup yields CDR1 MNHNY and CDR2 SVGAGI (reference sequence). The V and J ends lost 0 bases and 2 bases respectively, with 11 bases between them. This CDR3 contains 15 residues. The CDR3 loop is CASSYSKWGAYEQYF. The CDR3 bases are TGTGCCAGCAGTTACTCGAAGTGGGGGGCCTACGAGCAGTACTTC.

This clonotype appeared many times. CDR3 sequence (DNA): TGTGCCAGCACCCCCTTTGAGGGGCAGGGAGATCAGCCCCAGCATTTT. Amino acids: CASTPFEGQGDQPQHF. The chain links TRBV7-8 to TRBJ1-5; a possible D gene is TRBD1 (5 bases). V was shortened by 7 bases and J by 5 bases, with 21 bases between the two germline ends. The CDR3 consists of 16 residues. Germline lookup yields CDR1 SGHVS and CDR2 FQNEAQ.

There are many counts of this clonotype. The rearrangement links TRBV11-3 to TRBJ1-1, with D perhaps TRBD1 (5 bases). Germline lookup yields CDR1 SGHNT and CDR2 YENEEA. This CDR3 is built from 14 residues. Trimming stripped 4 bases from V and 6 bases from J, with 15 bases between. The CDR3 sequence is CASSWGMGGAEAFF. CDR3 bases: TGTGCCAGCAGCTGGGGAATGGGGGGAGCTGAAGCTTTCTTT.

This clonotype was detected a few times. The chain carries TRBV30 and TRBJ2-5; maybe TRBD1 (6 bases). The CDR3 extends over 15 amino acids. V lost 0 bases, J lost 1 base, and 12 bases lay in between. Germline V gene lookup returns CDR1 GTSNPN and CDR2 SVGIG (reference sequence). The DNA of the CDR3 is TGTGCCTGGAGTGTGGGACAAATACCCCAAGAGACCCAGTACTTC. Its translation: CAWSVGQIPQETQYF.

This clonotype was counted at least ten times. The chain's CDR3 is CASSRARTGGRGYTEAFF. The CDR3 bases are TGTGCCAGCAGCCGCGCTCGGACAGGGGGCAGGGGGTACACTGAAGCTTTCTTT. This rearrangement joins TRBV11-1 to TRBJ1-1, with 11 bases fitting TRBD1. V lost 5 bases, J lost 3 bases, and 14 bases stayed unmatched. CDR3 length equals 18 residues. Germline CDR1 is SGHAT and CDR2 is FQDESV (reference sequence).

This clonotype was observed at least ten times. The chain links TRBV27 to TRBJ2-7; TRBD2 aligns across 12 bases. The length of the CDR3 is 18 residues. Germline V CDR1 and CDR2: MNHEY, SMNVEV (reference sequence). V gave up 0 bases and J gave up 2 bases; unmatched junction bases: 8. CDR3 residues: CASSLSRRTSGTPYEQYF. The CDR3 DNA reads TGTGCCAGCAGTTTATCACGCAGGACTAGCGGGACTCCCTACGAGCAGTACTTC.

This clonotype was picked up a small number of times. V usage is TRBV14 and J usage is TRBJ2-7; D gene uncertain. Germline loops: CDR1 SGHDN, CDR2 FVKESK. The CDR3 is 11 amino acids. V dropped 1 base and J dropped 9 bases, with 7 bases sitting between them. For the CDR3, the DNA is TGTGCCAGCAGCCAAGCGAAGAGGCAGTACTTC. As protein: CASSQAKRQYF.

The sample holds many counts of this clonotype. The chain has TRBV11-2 and TRBJ1-2; 8 bases are shared with TRBD1. The V gene's germline CDR1 is SGHAT and CDR2 FQNNGV. This CDR3 spans 15 amino acids. V lost 5 bases and J lost 2; bases outside the gene matches: 7. The CDR3 is CASSTLTGENYGYTF. The CDR3 region has the DNA TGTGCCAGCAGCACGTTGACAGGGGAGAACTATGGCTACACCTTC.

This clonotype was observed many times. The gene calls are TRBV5-1 and TRBJ1-2, with 12 bases identical to TRBD1. V lost 3 bases and J lost 6; bases outside the gene matches: 9. Germline V gives CDR1 SGHRS, CDR2 YFSETQ. The CDR3 runs 16 residues. The CDR3 DNA follows: TGCGCCAGCAGCTCCCCCGGAGGGACAGGGGGCCATGGCTACACCTTC. Its protein product is CASSSPGGTGGHGYTF. The whole variable domain, remainder taken from reference TRBV5-1 and TRBJ1-2, is KAGVTQTPRYLIKTRGQQVTLSCSPISGHRSVSWYQQTPGQGLQFLFEYFSETQRNKGNFPGRFSGRQFSNSRSEMNVSTLELGDSALYLCASSSPGGTGGHGYTFGSGTRLTVV.

This clonotype was counted ten times or more. The CDR3 is CSARDRTSGRYNEQFF. CDR3 sequence (DNA): TGCAGTGCTAGAGATAGGACTAGCGGGAGATACAATGAGCAGTTCTTC. The chain combines TRBV20-1 with TRBJ2-1; 13 bases line up with TRBD2. Losses at the gene ends were 0 bases for V and 4 bases for J; bases not matched to a gene: 3. Germline V gene data show CDR1 as DFQATT and CDR2 as SNEGSKA (reference sequence). The CDR3 spans 16 residues.

This clonotype was counted many times. This chain uses TRBV12-3 or TRBV12-4 with TRBJ2-1; 14 bases are shared with TRBD2. The CDR3 loop spans 23 amino acids. Germline trimming cut 6 bases from V and 0 bases from J; bases unmatched to any gene: 22. CDR3 sequence: CASSFIPVFRLAGGSSSYNEQFF. DNA for the CDR3: TGTGCCAGCAGCTTTATTCCCGTTTTTAGACTAGCGGGAGGGAGTAGCTCCTACAATGAGCAGTTCTTC.

CDR3 region: CSVERDIGDTQYF. CDR3 DNA sequence: TGCAGCGTTGAAAGGGACATTGGAGATACGCAGTATTTT. The chain has TRBV29-1 and TRBJ2-3; D may be TRBD1 (6 bases). The germline V and J ends were trimmed by 2 bases and 5 bases, with 11 bases remaining between them. The CDR3 is 13 amino acids. Per the germline V gene, CDR1 is SQVTM and CDR2 is ANQGSEA.

The CDR3 is CASTPGSVTGANVLTF. The CDR3 coding sequence is TGTGCCAGCACCCCGGGAAGCGTTACCGGGGCCAACGTCCTGACTTTC. The J gene is TRBJ2-6, the V gene TRBV11-2; maybe TRBD2 (5 bases). The CDR3 has 16 amino acids. CDR1 and CDR2 from the germline V gene are SGHAT and FQNNGV. V lost 7 bases, J lost 4 bases, and 17 bases lay in between.

This clonotype was observed many times. CDR3 in amino acids: CAWMRSGSLYNEQFF. The CDR3 coding sequence is TGTGCCTGGATGAGAAGCGGGAGCTTGTACAATGAGCAGTTCTTC. The V gene is TRBV30, the J gene TRBJ2-1; 8 nucleotides align to TRBD2. This CDR3 is built from 15 residues. The V segment lost 4 bases and the J segment 4 bases; nucleotides outside the gene matches: 9. Germline V gene lookup returns CDR1 GTSNPN and CDR2 SVGIG (reference sequence).

This clonotype has a handful of counts. This chain links TRBV24-1 with TRBJ2-3; the D is unclear. The V gene's germline CDR1 is KGHDR and CDR2 SFDVKD. This CDR3 is 17 amino acids long. V lost 2 bases and J 1 base, leaving 15 bases between the germline ends. CDR3 bases: TGTGCCACCAGTGATTGGTCCGAAATGGGCCGCACAGATACGCAGTATTTT. Protein product: CATSDWSEMGRTDTQYF.